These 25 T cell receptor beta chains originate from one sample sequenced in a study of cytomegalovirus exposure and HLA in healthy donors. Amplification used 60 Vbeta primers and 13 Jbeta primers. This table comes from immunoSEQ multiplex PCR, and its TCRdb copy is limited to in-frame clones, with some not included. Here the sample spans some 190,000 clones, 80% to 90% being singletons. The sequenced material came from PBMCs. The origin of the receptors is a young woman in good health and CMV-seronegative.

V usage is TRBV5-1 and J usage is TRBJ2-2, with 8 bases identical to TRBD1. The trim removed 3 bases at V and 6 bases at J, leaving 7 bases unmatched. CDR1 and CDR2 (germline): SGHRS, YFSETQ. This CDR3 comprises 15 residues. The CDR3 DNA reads TGCGCCAGCAGCTCCCAGGGGGCTCCAGCCGGGGAGCTGTTTTTT. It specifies CASSSQGAPAGELFF.

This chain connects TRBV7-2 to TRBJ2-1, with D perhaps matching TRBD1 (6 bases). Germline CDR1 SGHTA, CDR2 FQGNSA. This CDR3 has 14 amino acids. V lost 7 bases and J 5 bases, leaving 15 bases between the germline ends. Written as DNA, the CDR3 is TGTGCCAGCACCCTCGGACAGAGCCACAATGAGCAGTTCTTC. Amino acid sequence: CASTLGQSHNEQFF.

CDR3 amino acids: CASQTGGHQPQHF. As DNA, the CDR3 is TGTGCCAGCCAGACAGGGGGGCATCAGCCCCAGCATTTT. This chain connects TRBV28 to TRBJ1-5, with 9 bases that match TRBD1. Germline V CDR1 and CDR2: MDHEN, SYDVKM. This CDR3 has 13 residues. The J segment lost 5 bases and the V segment lost 8 bases, leaving 4 bases of the junction unmatched.

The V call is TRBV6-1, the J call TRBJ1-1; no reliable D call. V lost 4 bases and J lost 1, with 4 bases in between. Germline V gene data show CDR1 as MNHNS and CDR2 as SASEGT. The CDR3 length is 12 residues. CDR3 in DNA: TGTGCCAGCAGTGCAGGGAACACTGAAGCTTTCTTT. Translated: CASSAGNTEAFF.

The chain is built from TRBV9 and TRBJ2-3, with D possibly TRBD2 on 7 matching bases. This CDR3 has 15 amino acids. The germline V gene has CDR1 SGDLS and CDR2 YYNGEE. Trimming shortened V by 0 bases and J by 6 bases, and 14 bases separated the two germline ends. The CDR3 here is CASSVGAGAPDTQYF. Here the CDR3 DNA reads TGTGCCAGCAGCGTAGGTGCGGGGGCCCCCGATACGCAGTATTTT.

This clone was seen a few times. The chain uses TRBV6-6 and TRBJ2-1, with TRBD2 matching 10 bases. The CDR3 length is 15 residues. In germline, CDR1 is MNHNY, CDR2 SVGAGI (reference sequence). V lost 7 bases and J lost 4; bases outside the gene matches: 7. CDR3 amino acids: CASTEAGGVYNEQFF. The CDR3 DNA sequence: TGTGCCAGCACCGAAGCGGGAGGGGTGTACAATGAGCAGTTCTTC.

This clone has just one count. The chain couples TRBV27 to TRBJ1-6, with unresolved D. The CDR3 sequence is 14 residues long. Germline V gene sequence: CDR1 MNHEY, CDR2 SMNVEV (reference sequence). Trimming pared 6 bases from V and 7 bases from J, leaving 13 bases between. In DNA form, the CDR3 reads TGTGCCAGCAGACCCGGGAGACCCAATTCACCCCTCCACTTT. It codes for CASRPGRPNSPLHF.

CDR3 DNA: TGTGCCTGGAAGGAAGCGGGCTCCTACGAGCAGTACTTC. The encoded protein is CAWKEAGSYEQYF. The chain recombines TRBV30 with TRBJ2-5; D perhaps matches TRBD2 (6 bases). TRBJ2-7 matches the DNA end more closely, so the J call is doubtful. This CDR3 comprises 13 residues. Germline V lookup: CDR1 GTSNPN, CDR2 SVGIG (reference sequence).

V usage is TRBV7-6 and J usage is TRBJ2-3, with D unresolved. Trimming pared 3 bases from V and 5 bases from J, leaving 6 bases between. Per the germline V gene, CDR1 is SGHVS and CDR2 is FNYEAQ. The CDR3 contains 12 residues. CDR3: CASSFFRDTQYF. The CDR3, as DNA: TGTGCCAGCAGCTTTTTTAGAGATACGCAGTATTTT. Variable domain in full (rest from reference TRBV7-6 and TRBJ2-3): GAGVSQSPRYKVTKRGQDVALRCDPISGHVSLYWYRQALGQGPEFLTYFNYEAQQDKSGLPNDRFSAERPEGSISTLTIQRTEQRDSAMYRCASSFFRDTQYFGPGTRLTVL.

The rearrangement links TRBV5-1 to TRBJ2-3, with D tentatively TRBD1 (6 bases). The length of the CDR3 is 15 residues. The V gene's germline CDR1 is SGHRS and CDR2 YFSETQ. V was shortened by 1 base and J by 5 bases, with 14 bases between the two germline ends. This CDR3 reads CASSLIQGGGDTQYF. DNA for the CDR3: TGCGCCAGCAGCTTGATACAGGGTGGAGGAGATACGCAGTATTTT.

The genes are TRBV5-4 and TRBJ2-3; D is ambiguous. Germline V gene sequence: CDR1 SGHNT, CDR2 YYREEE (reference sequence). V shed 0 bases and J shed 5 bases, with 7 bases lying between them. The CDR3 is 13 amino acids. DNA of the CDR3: TGTGCCAGCAGCTTGGACCGAGGAGATACGCAGTATTTT. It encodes CASSLDRGDTQYF.

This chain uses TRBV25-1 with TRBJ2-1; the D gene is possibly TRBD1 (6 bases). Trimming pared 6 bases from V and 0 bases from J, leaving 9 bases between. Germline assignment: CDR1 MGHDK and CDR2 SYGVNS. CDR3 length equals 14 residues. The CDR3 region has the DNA TGTGCCAGCAGGACAGGCTTCTCCTACAATGAGCAGTTCTTC. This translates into CASRTGFSYNEQFF.

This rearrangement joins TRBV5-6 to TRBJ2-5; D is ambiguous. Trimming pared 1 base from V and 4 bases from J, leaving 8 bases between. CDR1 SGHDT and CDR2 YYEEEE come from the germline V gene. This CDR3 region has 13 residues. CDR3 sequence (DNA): TGTGCCAGCAGCTTGTATACCGGAGAGACCCAGTACTTC. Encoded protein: CASSLYTGETQYF.

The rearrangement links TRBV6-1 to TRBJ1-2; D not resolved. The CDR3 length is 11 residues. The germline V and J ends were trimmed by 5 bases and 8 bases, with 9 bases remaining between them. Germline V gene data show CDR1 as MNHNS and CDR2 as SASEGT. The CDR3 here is CASSRTGGYTF. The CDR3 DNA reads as TGTGCCAGCAGTCGGACTGGCGGCTACACCTTC.

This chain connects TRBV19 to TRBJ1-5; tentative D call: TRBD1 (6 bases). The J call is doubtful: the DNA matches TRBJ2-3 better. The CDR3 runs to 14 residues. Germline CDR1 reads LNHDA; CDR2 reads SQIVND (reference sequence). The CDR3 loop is CASSITGAGQPQYF. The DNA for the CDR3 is TGTGCCAGTAGTATAACAGGCGCAGGACAGCCCCAGTATTTT.

CDR3 amino acids: CASSEGTSGSTTDTQYF. For the CDR3, the DNA is TGTGCCAGCAGTGAAGGGACTAGCGGGAGCACGACAGATACGCAGTATTTT. V usage is TRBV11-3 and J usage is TRBJ2-3; 14 bases match TRBD2. V was clipped by 6 bases and J by 3 bases; unmatched bases: 8. This CDR3 has 17 residues. Germline CDR1 and CDR2: SGHNT and YENEEA.

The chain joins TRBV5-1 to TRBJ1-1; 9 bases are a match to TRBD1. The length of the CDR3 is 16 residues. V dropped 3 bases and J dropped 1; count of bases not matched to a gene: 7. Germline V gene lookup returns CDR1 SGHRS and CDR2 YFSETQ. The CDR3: CASSWGQGERNTEAFF. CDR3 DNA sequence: TGCGCCAGCAGCTGGGGACAGGGTGAGAGGAACACTGAAGCTTTCTTT.

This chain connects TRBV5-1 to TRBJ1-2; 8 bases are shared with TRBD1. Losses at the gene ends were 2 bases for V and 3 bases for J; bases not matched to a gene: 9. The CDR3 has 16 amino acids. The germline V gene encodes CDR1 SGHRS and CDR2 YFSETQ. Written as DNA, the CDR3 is TGCGCCAGCAGCTTCCGAGACAGGGGATCCGACTATGGCTACACCTTC. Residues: CASSFRDRGSDYGYTF.

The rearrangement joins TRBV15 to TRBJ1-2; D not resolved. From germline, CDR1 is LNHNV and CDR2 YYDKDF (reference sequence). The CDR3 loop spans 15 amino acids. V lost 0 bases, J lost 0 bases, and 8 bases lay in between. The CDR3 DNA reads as TGTGCCACCAGCAGAGATTTAGCAGCTAACTATGGCTACACCTTC. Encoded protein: CATSRDLAANYGYTF. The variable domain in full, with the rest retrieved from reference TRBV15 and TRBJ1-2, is DAMVIQNPRYQVTQFGKPVTLSCSQTLNHNVMYWYQQKSSQAPKLLFHYYDKDFNNEADTPDNFQSRRPNTSFCFLDIRSPGLGDTAMYLCATSRDLAANYGYTFGSGTRLTVV.

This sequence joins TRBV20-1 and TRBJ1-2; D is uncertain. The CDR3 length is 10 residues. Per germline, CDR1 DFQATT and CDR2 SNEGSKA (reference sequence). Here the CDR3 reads CGLRGEGYTF. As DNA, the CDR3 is TGCGGGCTACGGGGAGAGGGCTACACCTTC.

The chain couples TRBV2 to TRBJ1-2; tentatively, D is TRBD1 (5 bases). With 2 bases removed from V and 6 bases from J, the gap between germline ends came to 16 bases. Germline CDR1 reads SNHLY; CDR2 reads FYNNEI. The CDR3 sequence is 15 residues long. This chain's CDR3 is CASSELIARVDGYTF. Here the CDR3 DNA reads TGTGCCAGCAGTGAATTGATAGCCAGGGTTGATGGCTACACCTTC.

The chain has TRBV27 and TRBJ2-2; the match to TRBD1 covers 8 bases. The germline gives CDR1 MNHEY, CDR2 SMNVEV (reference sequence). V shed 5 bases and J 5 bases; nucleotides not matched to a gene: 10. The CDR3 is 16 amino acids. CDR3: CASSTPRGRGTGELFF. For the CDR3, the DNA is TGTGCCAGCAGTACACCCAGGGGGCGCGGGACCGGGGAGCTGTTTTTT.

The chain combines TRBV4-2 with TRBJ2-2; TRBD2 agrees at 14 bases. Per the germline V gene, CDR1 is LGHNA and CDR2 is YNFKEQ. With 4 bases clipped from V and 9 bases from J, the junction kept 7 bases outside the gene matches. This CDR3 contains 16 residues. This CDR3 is CASSPTSGGAGRELFF. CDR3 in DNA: TGTGCCAGCAGCCCGACTAGCGGGGGGGCCGGAAGGGAGCTGTTTTTT.

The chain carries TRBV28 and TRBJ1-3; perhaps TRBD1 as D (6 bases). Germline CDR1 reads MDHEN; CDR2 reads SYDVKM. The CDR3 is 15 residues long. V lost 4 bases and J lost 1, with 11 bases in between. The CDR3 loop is CASSSPRGSGNTIYF. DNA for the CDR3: TGTGCCAGCAGTTCCCCTAGGGGGTCTGGAAACACCATATATTTT.

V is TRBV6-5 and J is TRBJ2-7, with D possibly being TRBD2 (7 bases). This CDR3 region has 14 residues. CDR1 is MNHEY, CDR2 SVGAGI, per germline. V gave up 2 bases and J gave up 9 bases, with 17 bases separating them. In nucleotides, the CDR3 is TGTGCCAGCAGTTACGCGGGGGCGACGGTAGGGCAGTACTTC. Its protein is CASSYAGATVGQYF.